A single sample gave rise to the 18 T cell receptor beta chains below, sequenced in a study of spatial heterogeneity in lung cancer. Specified time point: sample taken at primary tumor resection. Sequencing covered unsorted whole RNA taken from tumor, nontumor lung or frozen PBMC. One entry per CDR3 protein results from TCRdb running MiXCR on the 5' RACE reads. In the table there are 45,000 or so distinct CDR3 sequences, less than 8.5% of which are singletons. Sequenced material: PBMCs, taken at surgery. Every receptor here comes from a female donor with early-stage non-small cell lung cancer.

This clonotype was observed at least ten times. The chain couples TRBV5-1 to TRBJ2-2; 9 positions match TRBD1. The CDR3 is 15 residues long. Germline V gene data show CDR1 as SGHRS and CDR2 as YFSETQ. V was pared by 6 bases and J by 5 bases, with 8 bases of the junction left unmatched. This CDR3 reads CASIRDRAATGELFF. In nucleotides, the CDR3 is TGCGCCAGCATCCGGGACAGGGCTGCGACCGGGGAGCTGTTTTTT. Supplemented by reference TRBV5-1 and TRBJ2-2, the full variable domain reads KAGVTQTPRYLIKTRGQQVTLSCSPISGHRSVSWYQQTPGQGLQFLFEYFSETQRNKGNFPGRFSGRQFSNSRSEMNVSTLELGDSALYLCASIRDRAATGELFFGEGSRLTVL.

This chain links TRBV12-3 or TRBV12-4 with TRBJ1-2, with D possibly matching TRBD1 (5 bases). Trimming left V 2 bases short and J 4 bases short, with 20 bases between. The CDR3 runs to 17 residues. CDR3 in amino acids: CASSLRAPVGQPYGYTF. The DNA for the CDR3 is TGTGCCAGCAGTTTAAGGGCCCCGGTGGGGCAGCCCTATGGCTACACCTTC.

This clonotype has at least ten counts. This chain links TRBV12-3 or TRBV12-4 with TRBJ2-2, with D possibly TRBD1 on 6 matching bases. The V gene lost 7 bases and the J gene lost 5 bases, with 8 bases spanning the gap. The CDR3 is 12 residues long. CDR3 loop: CASNQGTGELFF. CDR3 nucleotide sequence: TGTGCCAGCAACCAGGGGACCGGGGAGCTGTTTTTT.

The table lists this clonotype with a few counts. CDR3 amino acids: CASSLVAGPDTQYF. In DNA form, the CDR3 reads TGTGCCAGCAGCTTGGTCGCGGGCCCCGATACGCAGTATTTT. V usage is TRBV7-2 and J usage is TRBJ2-3; tentative D call: TRBD2 (5 bases). The V gene's germline CDR1 is SGHTA and CDR2 FQGNSA. Trimming removed 3 bases from V and 6 bases from J, with 13 bases in between. The CDR3 covers 14 residues.

This chain connects TRBV12-3 or TRBV12-4 to TRBJ2-7; D is undetermined. V lost 6 bases to trimming and J lost 3 bases, with 3 bases between them. The CDR3 is 10 residues long. This CDR3 reads CASRRYEQYF. The CDR3 DNA is TGTGCCAGCAGGCGCTACGAGCAGTACTTC.

This clonotype has more than one count but fewer than ten. The CDR3 reads CASSPRVASTDTQYF. The CDR3 bases are TGCGCCAGCAGCCCAAGGGTCGCTAGCACAGATACGCAGTATTTT. This chain links TRBV5-1 with TRBJ2-3; D is unresolved. V gave up 4 bases and J gave up 0 bases, with 12 bases separating them. CDR3 size: 15 residues. In germline, CDR1 is SGHRS, CDR2 YFSETQ.

This clonotype has only a few counts. The genes are TRBV28 and TRBJ2-1; D is undetermined. There are 12 residues in the CDR3. The germline V gene encodes CDR1 MDHEN and CDR2 SYDVKM. The V end was cut by 6 bases, the J end by 0 bases, with 3 bases between. CDR3: CASSHSYNEQFF. The CDR3 coding sequence is TGTGCCAGCAGCCACTCCTACAATGAGCAGTTCTTC. The full variable domain, with the rest looked up from reference TRBV28 and TRBJ2-1, is DVKVTQSSRYLVKRTGEKVFLECVQDMDHENMFWYRQDPGLGLRLIYFSYDVKMKEKGDIPEGYSVSREKKERFSLILESASTNQTSMYLCASSHSYNEQFFGPGTRLTVL.

The table lists this clonotype with many counts. The rearrangement joins TRBV20-1 to TRBJ2-3, with 11 positions matching TRBD2. The germline gives CDR1 DFQATT, CDR2 SNEGSKA (reference sequence). V dropped 6 bases and J dropped 6; count of bases not matched to a gene: 11. The CDR3 length is 15 residues. The CDR3 DNA sequence: TGCAGTGCCGCATACCCGACTAGCGGGGCGGATACGCAGTATTTT. Encoded protein: CSAAYPTSGADTQYF.

This clonotype was detected only a few times. The CDR3 loop is CASRASGDPDTQYF. CDR3 bases: TGTGCCAGCCGCGCTAGCGGGGACCCGGATACGCAGTATTTT. The chain is built from TRBV6-1 and TRBJ2-3; TRBD2 matches at 9 bases. J lost 6 bases, V lost 8 bases, and 9 bases had no gene match. Per germline, CDR1 MNHNS and CDR2 SASEGT. The CDR3 totals 14 residues.

This clonotype was seen more than once but under ten times. V gene TRBV5-4 combines with J gene TRBJ2-5, with TRBD1 matching over 8 bases. Germline V gene data show CDR1 as SGHNT and CDR2 as YYREEE (reference sequence). V gave up 6 bases and J gave up 2 bases; unmatched junction bases: 9. The CDR3 is made up of 15 amino acids. CDR3 protein: CASTRTGPYQETQYF. In DNA form, the CDR3 reads TGTGCCAGCACCCGGACAGGGCCATATCAAGAGACCCAGTACTTC.

This clonotype was seen more than once but under ten times. J is TRBJ2-7 and V is TRBV7-2, with 7 bases identical to TRBD2. The V and J ends lost 2 bases and 1 base, in that order; junction bases with no gene match: 2. The CDR3 length is 14 residues. Germline CDR1 SGHTA, CDR2 FQGNSA. The CDR3 bases are TGTGCCAGCAGCTTATTCGGGGGGTCCTACGAGCAGTACTTC. Amino acid sequence: CASSLFGGSYEQYF.

The V and J genes are TRBV5-6 and TRBJ2-3; no clear D. CDR1 SGHDT and CDR2 YYEEEE come from the germline V gene. Trimming shortened V by 0 bases and J by 7 bases, and 9 bases separated the two germline ends. The CDR3 is 13 amino acids. CDR3 nucleotides: TGTGCCAGCAGCTTGGACGGCTCAAATACGCAGTATTTT. Protein sequence: CASSLDGSNTQYF.

This clonotype was counted many times. V is TRBV6-1 and J is TRBJ2-1; D unresolved. V lost 6 bases and J 4 bases, leaving 13 bases between the germline ends. Germline loops: CDR1 MNHNS, CDR2 SASEGT. The CDR3 loop spans 14 amino acids. The CDR3 region has the DNA TGTGCCAGCAGCCAAGGAGACACATACAATGAGCAGTTCTTC. Translation gives CASSQGDTYNEQFF.

This clonotype showed up just a few times. This chain joins TRBV6-1 and TRBJ2-2; TRBD1 aligns across 9 bases. The V gene's germline CDR1 is MNHNS and CDR2 SASEGT. The V gene end was trimmed by 6 bases and the J gene end by 5 bases; junction bases not matched to a gene: 4. The CDR3 is 14 amino acids. Here the CDR3 reads CASREQGATGELFF. The CDR3 DNA is TGTGCCAGCAGGGAACAGGGGGCAACCGGGGAGCTGTTTTTT.

In its sample, this clonotype was seen many times. The chain uses TRBV27 and TRBJ2-3; D remains unclear. Germline V CDR1 and CDR2: MNHEY, SMNVEV (reference sequence). The V end was cut by 8 bases, the J end by 5 bases, with 17 bases between. The CDR3 totals 14 residues. DNA of the CDR3: TGTGCCAGCGGCCGGTCGGCGGTAAGAGATACGCAGTATTTT. This sequence encodes CASGRSAVRDTQYF.

This clonotype was seen at least ten times. This chain's CDR3 is CASSLDWLPRQYF. The CDR3 region has the DNA TGTGCCAGCAGCTTAGATTGGCTACCCCGTCAGTATTTT. The chain carries TRBV7-2 and TRBJ2-3; D is uncertain. Germline CDR1 SGHTA, CDR2 FQGNSA. The CDR3 runs to 13 residues. V lost 1 base, J lost 12 bases, and 14 bases lay in between.

The sample holds many counts of this clonotype. The rearrangement links TRBV28 to TRBJ2-7; unclear D gene. The CDR3 sequence is 13 residues long. Germline loops: CDR1 MDHEN, CDR2 SYDVKM. Trimming took 3 bases from V and 1 from J, leaving 7 bases between them. The CDR3 DNA sequence: TGTGCCAGCAGTTTCCAGGAATCCTACGAGCAGTACTTC. Its protein is CASSFQESYEQYF.

Ten or more counts support this clonotype. J is TRBJ2-7 and V is TRBV28; D uncertain. The germline V gene has CDR1 MDHEN and CDR2 SYDVKM. The CDR3 has 17 residues. Trimming stripped 7 bases from V and 0 bases from J, with 22 bases between. The CDR3 region is CASISPAPERDSYEQYF. CDR3 DNA: TGTGCCAGCATCTCTCCGGCCCCGGAAAGAGACTCCTACGAGCAGTACTTC. The whole variable domain, remainder taken from reference TRBV28 and TRBJ2-7, is DVKVTQSSRYLVKRTGEKVFLECVQDMDHENMFWYRQDPGLGLRLIYFSYDVKMKEKGDIPEGYSVSREKKERFSLILESASTNQTSMYLCASISPAPERDSYEQYFGPGTRLTVT.